This TCR beta chain comes out of a study of human T cells and chemical hapten exposure. Overall study context: While the roughly 25-week study was under way, patients received diphenylcyclopropenone on the scalp every week.

V lost 1 base and J lost 2, with 12 bases in between. The CDR3 length is 16 residues. The library tagged each cDNA molecule with unique molecular identifiers. One entry per CDR3 protein, called by TCRdb with MiXCR from the RACE reads. The data contain some 84,000 distinct CDR3 sequences, approximately 10% of them seen just once; the ten biggest clones take up about 3.5%. The time point denotes: patch test 3, about 24 weeks after DPC sensitization. The sample's treatment: therapeutic diphenylcyclopropenone sensitization with weekly scalp DPC. Each donor was an alopecia patient between 18 and 70 years of age who qualified for DPC. Total RNA extraction was carried out from unfractionated whole blood. The sample holds a few counts of this clonotype.

The sequences come from whole blood, collected in connection with sensitization to the hapten diphenylcyclopropenone (DPC). This receptor was taken from a woman in her fifties or sixties with alopecia areata. Some clones in this sample may be carry-over from other donors' samples. The chain combines TRBV12-3 or TRBV12-4 with TRBJ1-3; D gene unclear. CDR3 sequence: CASSLGVRATGNTIYF. The CDR3 bases are TGTGCCAGCAGTTTAGGGGTGAGGGCTACTGGAAACACCATATATTTT.